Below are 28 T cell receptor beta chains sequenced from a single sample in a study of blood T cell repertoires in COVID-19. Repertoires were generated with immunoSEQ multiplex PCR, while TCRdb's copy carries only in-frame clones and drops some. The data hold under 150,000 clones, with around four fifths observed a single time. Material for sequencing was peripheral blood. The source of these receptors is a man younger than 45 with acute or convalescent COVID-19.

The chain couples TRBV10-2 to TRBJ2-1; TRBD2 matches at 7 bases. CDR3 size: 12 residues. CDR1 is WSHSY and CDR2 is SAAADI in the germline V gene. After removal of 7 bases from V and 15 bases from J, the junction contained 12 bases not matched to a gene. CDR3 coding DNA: TGCGCCAGCACTCGCGACCGGGGGGTTCCGTTCTTC. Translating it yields CASTRDRGVPFF.

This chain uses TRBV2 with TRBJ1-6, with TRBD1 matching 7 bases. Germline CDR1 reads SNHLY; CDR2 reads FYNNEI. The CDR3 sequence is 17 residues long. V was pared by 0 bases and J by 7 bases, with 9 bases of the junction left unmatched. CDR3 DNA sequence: TGTGCCAGCAGTGAAGCGATAACAGGACAGGAAAATTCACCCCTCCACTTT. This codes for CASSEAITGQENSPLHF.

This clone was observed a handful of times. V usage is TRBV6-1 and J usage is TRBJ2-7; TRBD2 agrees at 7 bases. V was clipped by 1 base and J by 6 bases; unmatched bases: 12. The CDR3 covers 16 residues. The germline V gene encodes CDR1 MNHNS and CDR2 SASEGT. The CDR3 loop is CASSEDVGEGSSEQYF. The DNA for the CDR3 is TGTGCCAGCAGTGAAGATGTCGGGGAGGGATCTTCCGAGCAGTACTTC.

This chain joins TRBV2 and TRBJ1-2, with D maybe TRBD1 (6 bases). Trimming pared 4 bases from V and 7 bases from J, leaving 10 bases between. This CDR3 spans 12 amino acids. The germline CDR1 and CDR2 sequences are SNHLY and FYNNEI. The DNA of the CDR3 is TGTGCCAGCAGTGCGTCAGGGGCTGGCTACACCTTC. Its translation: CASSASGAGYTF.

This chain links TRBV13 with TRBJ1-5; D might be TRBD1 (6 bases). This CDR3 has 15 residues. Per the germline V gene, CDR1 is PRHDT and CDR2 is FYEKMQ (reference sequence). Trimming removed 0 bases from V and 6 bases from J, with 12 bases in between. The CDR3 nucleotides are TGTGCCAGCAGCTTAGGTAGGGGGTCCGCTCAGCCCCAGCATTTT. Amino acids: CASSLGRGSAQPQHF.

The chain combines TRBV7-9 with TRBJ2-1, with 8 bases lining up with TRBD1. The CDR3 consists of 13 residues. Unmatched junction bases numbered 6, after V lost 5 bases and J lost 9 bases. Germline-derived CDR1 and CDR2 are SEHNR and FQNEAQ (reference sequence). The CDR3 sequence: CASSRTGSIEQFF. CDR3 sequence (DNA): TGTGCCAGCAGCCGGACAGGGTCAATTGAGCAGTTCTTC.

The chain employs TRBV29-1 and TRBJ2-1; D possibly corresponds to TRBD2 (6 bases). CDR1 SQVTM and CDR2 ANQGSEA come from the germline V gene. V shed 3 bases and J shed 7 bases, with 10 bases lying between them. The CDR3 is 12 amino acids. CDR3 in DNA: TGCAGCGTTGAGGCAGGGAGGAATGAGCAGTTCTTC. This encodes CSVEAGRNEQFF.

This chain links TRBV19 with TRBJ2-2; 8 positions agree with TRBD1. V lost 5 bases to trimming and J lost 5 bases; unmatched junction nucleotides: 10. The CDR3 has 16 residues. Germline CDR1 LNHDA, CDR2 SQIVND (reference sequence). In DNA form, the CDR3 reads TGTGCCAGTAGTCCCAATTGGGACAGGACGACCGGGGAGCTGTTTTTT. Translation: CASSPNWDRTTGELFF.

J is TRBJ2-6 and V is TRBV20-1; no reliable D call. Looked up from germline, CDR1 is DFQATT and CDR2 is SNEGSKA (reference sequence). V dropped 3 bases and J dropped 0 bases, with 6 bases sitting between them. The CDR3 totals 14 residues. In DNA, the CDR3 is TGCAGTGCTAGTGCTAGCTCTGGGGCCAACGTCCTGACTTTC. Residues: CSASASSGANVLTF.

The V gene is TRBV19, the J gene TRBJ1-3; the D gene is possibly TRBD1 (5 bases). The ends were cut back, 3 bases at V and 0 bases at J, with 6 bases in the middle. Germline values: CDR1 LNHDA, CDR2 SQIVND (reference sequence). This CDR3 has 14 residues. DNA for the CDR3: TGTGCCAGTAGTATGGGGCTCTCTGGAAACACCATATATTTT. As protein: CASSMGLSGNTIYF. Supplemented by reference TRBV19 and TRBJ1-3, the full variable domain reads DGGITQSPKYLFRKEGQNVTLSCEQNLNHDAMYWYRQDPGQGLRLIYYSQIVNDFQKGDIAEGYSVSREKKESFPLTVTSAQKNPTAFYLCASSMGLSGNTIYFGEGSWLTVV.

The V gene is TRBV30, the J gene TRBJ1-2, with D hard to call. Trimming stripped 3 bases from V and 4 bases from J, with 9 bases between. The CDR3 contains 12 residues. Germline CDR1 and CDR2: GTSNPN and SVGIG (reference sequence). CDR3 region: CAWSSGSYGYTF. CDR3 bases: TGTGCCTGGAGCTCCGGTAGCTATGGCTACACCTTC.

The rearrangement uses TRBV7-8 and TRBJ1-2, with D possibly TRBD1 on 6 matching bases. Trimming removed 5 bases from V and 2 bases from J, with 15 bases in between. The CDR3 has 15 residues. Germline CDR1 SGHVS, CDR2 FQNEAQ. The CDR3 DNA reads TGTGCCAGCAGCCCCCAGGGAACAGGGAACTATGGCTACACCTTC. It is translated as CASSPQGTGNYGYTF.

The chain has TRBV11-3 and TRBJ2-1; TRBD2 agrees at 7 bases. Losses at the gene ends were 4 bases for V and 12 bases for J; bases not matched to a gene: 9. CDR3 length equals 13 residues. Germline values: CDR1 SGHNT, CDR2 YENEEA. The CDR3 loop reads CASSSRGGARQFF. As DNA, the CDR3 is TGTGCCAGCAGCTCCCGGGGAGGGGCCAGGCAGTTCTTC.

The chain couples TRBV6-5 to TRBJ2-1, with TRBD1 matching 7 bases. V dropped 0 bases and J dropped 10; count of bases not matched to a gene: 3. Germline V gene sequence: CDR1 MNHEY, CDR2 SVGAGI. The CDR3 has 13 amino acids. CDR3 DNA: TGTGCCAGCAGTTACTCCCAGGGGGAAGAGCAGTTCTTC. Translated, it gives CASSYSQGEEQFF.

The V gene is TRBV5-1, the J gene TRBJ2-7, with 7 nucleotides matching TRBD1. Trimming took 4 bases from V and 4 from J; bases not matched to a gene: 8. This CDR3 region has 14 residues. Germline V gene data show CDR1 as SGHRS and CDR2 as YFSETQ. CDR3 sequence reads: CASSPPGQLYEQYV. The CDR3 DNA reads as TGCGCCAGCAGCCCCCCGGGACAGCTATACGAGCAGTACGTC.

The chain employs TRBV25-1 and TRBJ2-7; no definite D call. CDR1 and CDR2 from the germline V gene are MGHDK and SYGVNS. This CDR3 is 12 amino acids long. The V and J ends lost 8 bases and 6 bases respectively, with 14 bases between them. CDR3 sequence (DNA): TGTGCCAGCTCCCAGCGAGTTGGCGAGCAGTACTTC. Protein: CASSQRVGEQYF.

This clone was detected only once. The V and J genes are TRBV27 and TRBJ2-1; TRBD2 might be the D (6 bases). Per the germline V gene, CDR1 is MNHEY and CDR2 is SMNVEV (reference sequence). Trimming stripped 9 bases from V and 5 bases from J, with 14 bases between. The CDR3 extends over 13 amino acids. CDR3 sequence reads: CASAPSVNNEQFF. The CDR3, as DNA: TGTGCCAGTGCCCCTAGCGTCAACAATGAGCAGTTCTTC.

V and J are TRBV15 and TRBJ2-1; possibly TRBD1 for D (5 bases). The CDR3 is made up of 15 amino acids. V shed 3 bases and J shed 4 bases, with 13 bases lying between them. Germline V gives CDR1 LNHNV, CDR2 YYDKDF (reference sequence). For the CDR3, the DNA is TGTGCCACCAGCAGTAAGGGGTTTAGATACAATGAGCAGTTCTTC. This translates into CATSSKGFRYNEQFF.

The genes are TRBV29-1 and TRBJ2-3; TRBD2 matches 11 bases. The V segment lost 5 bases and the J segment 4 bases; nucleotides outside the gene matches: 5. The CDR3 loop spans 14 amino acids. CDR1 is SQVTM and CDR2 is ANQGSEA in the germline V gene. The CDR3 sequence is CSVLAGGRADTQYF. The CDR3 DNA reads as TGCAGCGTTTTAGCGGGGGGGCGGGCAGATACGCAGTATTTT.

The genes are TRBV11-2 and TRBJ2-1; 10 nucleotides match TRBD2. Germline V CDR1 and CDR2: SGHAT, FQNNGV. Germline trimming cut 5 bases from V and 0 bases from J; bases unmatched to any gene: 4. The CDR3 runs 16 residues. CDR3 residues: CASSRGLASSYNEQFF. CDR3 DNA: TGTGCCAGCAGCCGGGGACTAGCGAGCTCCTACAATGAGCAGTTCTTC. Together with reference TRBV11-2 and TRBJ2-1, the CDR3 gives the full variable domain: EAGVAQSPRYKIIEKRQSVAFWCNPISGHATLYWYQQILGQGPKLLIQFQNNGVVDDSQLPKDRFSAERLKGVDSTLKIQPAKLEDSAVYLCASSRGLASSYNEQFFGPGTRLTVL.

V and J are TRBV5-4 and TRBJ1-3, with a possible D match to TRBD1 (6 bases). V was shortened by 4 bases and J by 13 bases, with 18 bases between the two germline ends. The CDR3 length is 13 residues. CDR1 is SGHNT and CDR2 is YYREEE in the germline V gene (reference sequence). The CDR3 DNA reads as TGTGCCAGCAGCGGGACAAACAAACACCGGATATATTTT. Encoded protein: CASSGTNKHRIYF. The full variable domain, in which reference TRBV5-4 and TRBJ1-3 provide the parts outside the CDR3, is ETGVTQSPTHLIKTRGQQVTLRCSSQSGHNTVSWYQQALGQGPQFIFQYYREEENGRGNFPPRFSGLQFPNYSSELNVNALELDDSALYLCASSGTNKHRIYFGEGSWLTVV.

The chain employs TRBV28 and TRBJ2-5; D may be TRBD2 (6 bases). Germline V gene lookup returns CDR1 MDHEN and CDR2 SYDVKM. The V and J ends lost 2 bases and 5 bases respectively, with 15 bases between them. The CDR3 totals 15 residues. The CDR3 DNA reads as TGTGCCAGCAGTTTAAGACTAGTGGAGGAGGAGACCCAGTACTTC. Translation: CASSLRLVEEETQYF.

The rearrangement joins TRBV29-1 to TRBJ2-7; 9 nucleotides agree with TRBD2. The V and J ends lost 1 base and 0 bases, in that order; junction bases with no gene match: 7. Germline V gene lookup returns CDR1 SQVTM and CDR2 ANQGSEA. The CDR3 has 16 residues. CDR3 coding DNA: TGCAGCGTTGAAGGCGTGGAGGGACTAGCCTCCTACGAGCAGTACTTC. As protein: CSVEGVEGLASYEQYF.

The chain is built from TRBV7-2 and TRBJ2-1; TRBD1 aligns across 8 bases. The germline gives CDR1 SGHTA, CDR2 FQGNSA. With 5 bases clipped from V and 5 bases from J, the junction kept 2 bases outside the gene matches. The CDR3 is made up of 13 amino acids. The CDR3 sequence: CASSPDRDNEQFF. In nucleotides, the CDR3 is TGTGCCAGCAGCCCGGACAGGGACAATGAGCAGTTCTTC.

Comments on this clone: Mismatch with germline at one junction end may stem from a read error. CDR3 in amino acids: CASSQDTGTQYF. The CDR3 DNA reads TGCGCCAGCAGCCAAGATACAGGTACGCAGTATTTT. The V gene is TRBV4-1, the J gene TRBJ2-3; tentatively, D is TRBD1 (5 bases). From germline, CDR1 is MGHRA and CDR2 YSYEKL. The CDR3 contains 12 residues.

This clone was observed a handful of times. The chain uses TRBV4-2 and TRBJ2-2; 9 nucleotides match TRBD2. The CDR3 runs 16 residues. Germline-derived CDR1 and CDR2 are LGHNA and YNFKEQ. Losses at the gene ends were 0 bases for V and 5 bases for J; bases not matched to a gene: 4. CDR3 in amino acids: CASSQDPGLATGELFF. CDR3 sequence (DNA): TGTGCCAGCAGCCAAGATCCCGGACTAGCGACCGGGGAGCTGTTTTTT.

The CDR3 spells CASKPGTGAYEQYF. The CDR3, as DNA: TGTGCCAGCAAACCGGGGACAGGGGCCTACGAGCAGTACTTC. This chain joins TRBV2 and TRBJ2-7; 10 nucleotides align to TRBD1. V trimming: 7 bases; J trimming: 2 bases; junction bases outside the gene matches: 5. The CDR3 consists of 14 residues. Germline V gene lookup returns CDR1 SNHLY and CDR2 FYNNEI.

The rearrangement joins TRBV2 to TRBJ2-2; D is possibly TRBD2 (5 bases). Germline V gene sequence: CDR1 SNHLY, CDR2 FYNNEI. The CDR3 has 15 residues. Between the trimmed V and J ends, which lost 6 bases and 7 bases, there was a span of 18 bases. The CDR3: CASRARLAGGGELFF. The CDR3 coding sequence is TGTGCCAGCAGAGCCAGGCTAGCTGGTGGCGGGGAGCTGTTTTTT.